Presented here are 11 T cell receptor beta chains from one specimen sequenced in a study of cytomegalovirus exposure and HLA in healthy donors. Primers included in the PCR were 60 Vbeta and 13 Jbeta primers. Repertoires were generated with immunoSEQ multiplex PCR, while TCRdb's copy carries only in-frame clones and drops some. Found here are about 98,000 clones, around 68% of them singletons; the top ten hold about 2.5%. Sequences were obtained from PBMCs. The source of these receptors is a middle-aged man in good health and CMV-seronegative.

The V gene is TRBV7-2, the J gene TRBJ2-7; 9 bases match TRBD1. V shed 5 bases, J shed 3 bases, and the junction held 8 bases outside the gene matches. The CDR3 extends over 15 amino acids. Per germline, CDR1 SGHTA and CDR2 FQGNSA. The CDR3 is CASSPRTGAVYEQYF. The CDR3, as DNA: TGTGCCAGCAGCCCGAGGACAGGGGCGGTCTACGAGCAGTACTTC. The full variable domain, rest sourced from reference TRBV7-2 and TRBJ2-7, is GAGVSQSPSNKVTEKGKDVELRCDPISGHTALYWYRQSLGQGLEFLIYFQGNSAPDKSGLPSDRFSAERTGGSVSTLTIQRTQQEDSAVYLCASSPRTGAVYEQYFGPGTRLTVT.

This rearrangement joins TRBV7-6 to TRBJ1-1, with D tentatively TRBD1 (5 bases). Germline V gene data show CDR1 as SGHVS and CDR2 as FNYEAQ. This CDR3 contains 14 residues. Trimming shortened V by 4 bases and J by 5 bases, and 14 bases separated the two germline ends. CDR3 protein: CASSSWGGTTEAFF. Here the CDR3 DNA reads TGTGCCAGCAGCTCTTGGGGGGGTACTACTGAAGCTTTCTTT.

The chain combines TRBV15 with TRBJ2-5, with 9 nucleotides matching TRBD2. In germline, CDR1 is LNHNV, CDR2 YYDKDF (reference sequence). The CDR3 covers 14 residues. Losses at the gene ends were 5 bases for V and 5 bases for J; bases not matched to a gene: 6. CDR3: CATSVRTSVETQYF. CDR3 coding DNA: TGTGCCACCAGCGTCCGGACTAGCGTGGAGACCCAGTACTTC.

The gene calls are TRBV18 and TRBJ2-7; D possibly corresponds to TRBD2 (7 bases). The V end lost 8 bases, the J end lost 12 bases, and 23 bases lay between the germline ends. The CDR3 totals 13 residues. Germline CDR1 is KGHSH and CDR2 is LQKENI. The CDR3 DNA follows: TGTGCCAGCACAGGGACCGCGGGGGACAAGGCGTACTTC. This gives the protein CASTGTAGDKAYF. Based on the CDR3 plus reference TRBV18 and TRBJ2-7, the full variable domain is NAGVMQNPRHLVRRRGQEARLRCSPMKGHSHVYWYRQLPEEGLKFMVYLQKENIIDESGMPKERFSAEFPKEGPSILRIQQVVRGDSAAYFCASTGTAGDKAYFGPGTRLTVT.

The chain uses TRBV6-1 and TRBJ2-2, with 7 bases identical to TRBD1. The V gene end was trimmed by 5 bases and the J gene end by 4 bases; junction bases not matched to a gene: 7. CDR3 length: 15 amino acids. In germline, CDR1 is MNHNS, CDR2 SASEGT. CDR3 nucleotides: TGTGCCAGCAGTCTTAAGGGACAGCTCACCGGGGAGCTGTTTTTT. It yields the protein CASSLKGQLTGELFF.

The CDR3 is CASSDKREISYEQYF. The CDR3 nucleotides are TGCGCCAGCAGTGATAAGCGGGAGATCTCCTACGAGCAGTACTTC. This sequence joins TRBV10-1 and TRBJ2-7; 8 nucleotides align to TRBD2. The length of the CDR3 is 15 residues. Germline loops: CDR1 WNHNN, CDR2 SYGVQD (reference sequence). V trimming: 3 bases; J trimming: 0 bases; junction bases outside the gene matches: 4.

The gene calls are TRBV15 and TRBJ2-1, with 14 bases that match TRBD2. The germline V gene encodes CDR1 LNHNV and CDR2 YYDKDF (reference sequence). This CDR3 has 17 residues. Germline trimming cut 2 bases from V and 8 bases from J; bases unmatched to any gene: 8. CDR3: CATSRHGTSGSEDEQFF. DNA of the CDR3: TGTGCCACCAGCAGACATGGGACTAGCGGGAGTGAGGATGAGCAGTTCTTC.

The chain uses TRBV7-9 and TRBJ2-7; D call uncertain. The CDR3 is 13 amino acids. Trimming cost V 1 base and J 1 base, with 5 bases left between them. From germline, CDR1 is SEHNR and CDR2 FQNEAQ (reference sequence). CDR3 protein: CASSLVDSYEQYF. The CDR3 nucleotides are TGTGCCAGCAGCTTAGTAGATTCCTACGAGCAGTACTTC.

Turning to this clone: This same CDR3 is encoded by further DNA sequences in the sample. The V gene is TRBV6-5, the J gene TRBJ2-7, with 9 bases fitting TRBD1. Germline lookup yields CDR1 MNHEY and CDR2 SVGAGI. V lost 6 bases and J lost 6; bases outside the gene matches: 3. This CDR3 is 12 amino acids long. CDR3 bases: TGTGCCAGCAGGGTGACAGGGGGCGAGCAGTACTTC. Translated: CASRVTGGEQYF.

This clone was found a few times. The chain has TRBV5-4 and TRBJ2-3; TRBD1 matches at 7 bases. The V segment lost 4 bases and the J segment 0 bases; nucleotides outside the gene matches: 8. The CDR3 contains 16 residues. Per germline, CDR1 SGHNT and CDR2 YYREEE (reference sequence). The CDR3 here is CASSRDPGQSTDTQYF. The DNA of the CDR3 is TGTGCCAGCAGCCGCGACCCGGGACAGAGCACAGATACGCAGTATTTT.

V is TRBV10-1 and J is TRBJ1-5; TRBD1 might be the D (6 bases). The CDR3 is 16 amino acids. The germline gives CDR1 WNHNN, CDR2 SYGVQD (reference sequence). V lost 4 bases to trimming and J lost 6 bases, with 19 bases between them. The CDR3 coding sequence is TGCGCCAGCAGTGTTTGGCCCCTGACAGGCGGTCAGCCCCAGCATTTT. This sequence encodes CASSVWPLTGGQPQHF.